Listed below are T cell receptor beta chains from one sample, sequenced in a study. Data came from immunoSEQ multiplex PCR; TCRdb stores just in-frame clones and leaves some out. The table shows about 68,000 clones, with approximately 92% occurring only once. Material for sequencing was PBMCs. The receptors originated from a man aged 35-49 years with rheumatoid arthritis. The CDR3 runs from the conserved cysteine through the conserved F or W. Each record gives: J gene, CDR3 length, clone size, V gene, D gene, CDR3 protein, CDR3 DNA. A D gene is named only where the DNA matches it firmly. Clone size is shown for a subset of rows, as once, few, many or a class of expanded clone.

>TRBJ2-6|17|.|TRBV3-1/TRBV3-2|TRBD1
CASSHRDRVSGANVLTF
TGTGCCAGCAGCCACCGGGACAGGGTCTCTGGGGCCAACGTCCTGACTTTC
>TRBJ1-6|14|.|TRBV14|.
CASSRGPPGSPLHF
TGTGCCAGCAGCAGGGGACCCCCGGGTTCACCCCTCCACTTT
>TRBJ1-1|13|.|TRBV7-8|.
CASSLWVNTEAFF
TGTGCCAGCAGCTTATGGGTGAACACTGAAGCTTTCTTT
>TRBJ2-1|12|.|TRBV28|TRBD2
CASSPYSGREFF
TGTGCCAGCAGCCCCTATAGCGGGAGGGAGTTCTTC
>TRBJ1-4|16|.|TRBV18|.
CASSPWAGDVDEKLFF
TGTGCCAGCTCACCATGGGCGGGGGATGTTGATGAAAAACTGTTTTTT
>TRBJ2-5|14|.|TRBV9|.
CASSQGVGQETQYF
TGTGCCAGCAGCCAGGGAGTAGGGCAAGAGACCCAGTACTTC
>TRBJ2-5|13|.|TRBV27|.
CASSPGGYGTQYF
TGTGCCAGCAGTCCAGGTGGCTACGGGACCCAGTACTTC
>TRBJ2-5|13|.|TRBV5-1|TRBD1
CASGTGDQETQYF
TGCGCCAGTGGAACAGGGGACCAAGAGACCCAGTACTTC
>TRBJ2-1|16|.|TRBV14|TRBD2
CASRQGLAGGRNEQFF
TGTGCCAGCAGGCAAGGACTAGCGGGAGGTAGGAATGAGCAGTTCTTC
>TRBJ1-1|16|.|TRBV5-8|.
CASSSHSSKGWTEAFF
TGTGCCAGCAGCTCACATTCCTCGAAGGGTTGGACTGAAGCTTTCTTT
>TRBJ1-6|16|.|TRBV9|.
CASSALGVGLNSPLHF
TGTGCCAGCAGCGCACTCGGAGTGGGTCTGAATTCACCCCTCCACTTT
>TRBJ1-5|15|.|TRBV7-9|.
CASSFADASNQPQHF
TGTGCCAGCAGCTTCGCTGACGCATCCAATCAGCCCCAGCATTTT
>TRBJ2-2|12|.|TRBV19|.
CACFTGYGELFF
TGTGCCTGCTTTACGGGGTACGGGGAGCTGTTTTTT
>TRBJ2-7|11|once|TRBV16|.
CASSQTYEQYF
TGTGCCAGCAGCCAAACCTACGAGCAGTACTTC
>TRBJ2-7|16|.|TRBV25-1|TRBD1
CASSQRGGAITYEQYF
TGTGCCAGCAGCCAACGAGGGGGCGCGATTACCTACGAGCAGTACTTC
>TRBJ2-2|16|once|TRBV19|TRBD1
CASIDPGTGVTGELFF
TGTGCCAGTATAGACCCCGGGACAGGGGTCACCGGGGAGCTGTTTTTT
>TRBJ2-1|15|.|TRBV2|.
CASSEAEPSYNEQFF
TGTGCCAGCAGTGAAGCAGAACCCTCCTACAATGAGCAGTTCTTC
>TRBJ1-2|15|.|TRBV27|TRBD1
CASSFQTDRAYGYTF
TGTGCCAGCAGTTTCCAAACGGACAGGGCCTATGGCTACACCTTC
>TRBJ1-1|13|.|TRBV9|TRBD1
CASTGTDDTEAFF
TGTGCCAGCACCGGGACAGACGACACTGAAGCTTTCTTT
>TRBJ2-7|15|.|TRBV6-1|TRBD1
CASSVRQGMIYEQYF
TGTGCCAGCAGTGTCCGACAGGGAATGATCTACGAGCAGTACTTC
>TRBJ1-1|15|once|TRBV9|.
CASSPRPDKNTEAFF
TGTGCCAGCAGCCCGAGACCTGACAAGAACACTGAAGCTTTCTTT
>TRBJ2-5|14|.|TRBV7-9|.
CASSVGAGQETQYF
TGTGCCAGCAGTGTTGGAGCGGGCCAAGAGACCCAGTACTTC
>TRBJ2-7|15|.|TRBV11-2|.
CASSLEVGDSYEQYF
TGTGCCAGCAGCTTAGAGGTGGGGGACTCCTACGAGCAGTACTTC
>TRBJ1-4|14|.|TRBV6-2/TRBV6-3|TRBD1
CASSYGTDNEKLFF
TGTGCCAGCAGTTACGGGACAGATAATGAAAAACTGTTTTTT
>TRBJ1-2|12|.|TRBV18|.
CASSLAGAGYTF
TGTGCCAGCTCACTCGCAGGGGCTGGCTACACCTTC
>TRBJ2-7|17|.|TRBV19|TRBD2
CASSIHHTGTSYYEQYF
TGTGCCAGTAGTATCCACCACACCGGGACTAGCTACTACGAGCAGTACTTC
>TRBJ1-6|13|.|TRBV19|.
CASSEGVWSPLHF
TGTGCCAGTAGTGAGGGAGTCTGGTCACCCCTCCACTTT
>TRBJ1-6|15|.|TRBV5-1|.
CASKTGFSYNSPLHF
TGCGCCTCTAAGACGGGGTTCTCCTATAATTCACCCCTCCACTTT
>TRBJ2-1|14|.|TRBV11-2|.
CASSFRWEVDEQFF
TGTGCCAGCAGCTTTCGCTGGGAGGTCGATGAGCAGTTCTTC
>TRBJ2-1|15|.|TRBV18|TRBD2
CASSPGGTSGNEQFF
TGTGCCAGCTCACCGGGTGGGACTAGCGGGAATGAGCAGTTCTTC
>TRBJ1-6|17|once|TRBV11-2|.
CASSLDFPGRYNSPLHF
TGTGCCAGCAGCTTAGATTTTCCAGGCAGATATAATTCACCCCTCCACTTT
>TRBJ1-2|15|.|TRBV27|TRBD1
CASSLSIGRGYGYTF
TGTGCCAGCAGTTTATCAATCGGCAGGGGGTATGGCTACACCTTC
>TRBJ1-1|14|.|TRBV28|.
CASSQTRGDTEAFF
TGTGCCAGCAGTCAAACAAGGGGGGACACTGAAGCTTTCTTT
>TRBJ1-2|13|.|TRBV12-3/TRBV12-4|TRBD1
CASSRQGPDGYTF
TGTGCCAGCAGCCGACAGGGTCCGGATGGCTACACCTTC
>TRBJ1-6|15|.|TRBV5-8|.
CASSLIFLSDSPLHF
TGTGCCAGCAGCTTAATTTTCCTCTCGGATTCACCCCTCCACTTT
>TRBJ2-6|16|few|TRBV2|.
CASSWDGHSGANVLTF
TGTGCCAGCAGTTGGGACGGACACTCTGGGGCCAACGTCCTGACTTTC
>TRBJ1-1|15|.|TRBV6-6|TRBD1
CASSRPQTGGTEAFF
TGTGCCAGCAGTCGACCCCAGACAGGGGGGACTGAAGCTTTCTTT
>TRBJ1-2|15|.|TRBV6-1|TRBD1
CASSETTGTYYGYTF
TGTGCCAGCAGTGAGACGACAGGGACTTACTATGGCTACACCTTC
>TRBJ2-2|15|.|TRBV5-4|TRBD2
CASSRLAGGPGELFF
TGTGCCAGCAGCCGCCTAGCGGGGGGGCCCGGGGAGCTGTTTTTT
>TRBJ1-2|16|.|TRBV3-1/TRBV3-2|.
CASSTREGLKLYGYTF
TGTGCCAGCAGCACCCGGGAGGGCCTGAAGTTATATGGCTACACCTTC
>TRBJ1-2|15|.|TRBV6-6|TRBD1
CASSTNGQGDYGYTF
TGTGCCAGCAGTACCAACGGACAGGGCGACTATGGCTACACCTTC
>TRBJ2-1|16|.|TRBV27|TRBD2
CASSSIAGGLYNEQFF
TGTGCCAGCAGCTCAATAGCGGGGGGGCTCTACAATGAGCAGTTCTTC
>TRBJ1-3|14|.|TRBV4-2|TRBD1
CASSLGQTGNTIYF
TGTGCCAGCAGCCTGGGACAGACTGGAAACACCATATATTTT
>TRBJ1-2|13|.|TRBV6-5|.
CASIGTGNYGYTF
TGTGCCAGCATCGGGACGGGTAACTATGGCTACACCTTC
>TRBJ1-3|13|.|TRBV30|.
CAWSVQSGNTIYF
TGTGCCTGGAGTGTGCAGTCTGGAAACACCATATATTTT
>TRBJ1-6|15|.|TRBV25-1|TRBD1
CASRGDRGRNSPLHF
TGTGCCAGCAGAGGAGACAGGGGGAGGAATTCACCCCTCCACTTT
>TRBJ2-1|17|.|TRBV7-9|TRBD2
CASSPRSGGATYNEQFF
TGTGCCAGCAGCCCGCGTAGCGGGGGGGCCACCTACAATGAGCAGTTCTTC
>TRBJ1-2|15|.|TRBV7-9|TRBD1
CASSSTRQGNYGYTF
TGTGCCAGCAGCTCAACCCGACAGGGTAACTATGGCTACACCTTC
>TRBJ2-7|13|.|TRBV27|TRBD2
CASSPSGRNEQYF
TGTGCCAGCAGTCCTAGCGGGAGGAACGAGCAGTACTTC
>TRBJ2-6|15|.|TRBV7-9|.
CASSTLDSGANVLTF
TGTGCCAGCAGCACACTAGATTCTGGGGCCAACGTCCTGACTTTC
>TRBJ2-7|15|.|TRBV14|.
CASSQADASSYEQYF
TGTGCCAGCAGCCAAGCGGATGCTAGCTCCTACGAGCAGTACTTC
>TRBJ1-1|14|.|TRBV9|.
CASSGGFMNTEAFF
TGTGCCAGCAGCGGGGGCTTCATGAACACTGAAGCTTTCTTT
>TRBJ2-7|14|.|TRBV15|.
CATSRDGTRGEQYF
TGTGCCACCAGCAGAGACGGGACTCGAGGGGAGCAGTACTTC
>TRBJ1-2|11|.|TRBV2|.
CASRDWFGYTF
TGTGCCAGCCGAGATTGGTTTGGCTACACCTTC
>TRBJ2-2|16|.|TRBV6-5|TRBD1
CASSYGQGADTGELFF
TGTGCCAGCAGTTACGGACAGGGGGCCGACACCGGGGAGCTGTTTTTT
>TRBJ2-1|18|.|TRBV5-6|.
CASSGRTVAGRFYNEQFF
TGTGCCAGCAGCGGGAGAACGGTGGCTGGGAGGTTCTACAATGAGCAGTTCTTC
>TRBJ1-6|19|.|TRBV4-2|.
CASSQDDSTASSYNSPLHF
TGTGCCAGCAGCCAAGACGACAGTACAGCTAGCTCCTATAATTCACCCCTCCACTTT
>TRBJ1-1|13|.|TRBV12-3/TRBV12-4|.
CASSFGGNTEAFF
TGTGCCAGCAGTTTCGGGGGGAACACTGAAGCTTTCTTT
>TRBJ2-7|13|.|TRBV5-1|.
CASSLAQGHEQYF
TGCGCCAGCAGCTTGGCTCAGGGGCACGAGCAGTACTTC